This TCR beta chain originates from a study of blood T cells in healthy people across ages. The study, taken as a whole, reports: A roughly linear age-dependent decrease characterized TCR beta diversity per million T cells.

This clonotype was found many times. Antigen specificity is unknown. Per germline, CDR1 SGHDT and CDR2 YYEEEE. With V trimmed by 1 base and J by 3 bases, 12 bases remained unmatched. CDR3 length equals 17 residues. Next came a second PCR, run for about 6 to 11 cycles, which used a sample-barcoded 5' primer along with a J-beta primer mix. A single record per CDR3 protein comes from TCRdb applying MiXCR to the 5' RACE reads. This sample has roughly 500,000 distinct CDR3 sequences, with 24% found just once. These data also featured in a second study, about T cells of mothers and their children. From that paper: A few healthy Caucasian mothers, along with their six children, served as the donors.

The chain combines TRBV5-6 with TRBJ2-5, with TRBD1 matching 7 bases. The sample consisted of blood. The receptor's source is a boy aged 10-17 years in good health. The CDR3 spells CASSLILMDRSKETQYF. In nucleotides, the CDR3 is TGTGCCAGCAGCTTGATTCTTATGGACAGGAGTAAAGAGACCCAGTACTTC.